A single sample is the source of the 29 T cell receptor beta chains below, sequenced in a study of CD8 T cells in Susac syndrome (dated by TCRdb to the late 2010s). Libraries were built with the immunoSEQ multiplex PCR assay. RNA was extracted using the RNeasy kit, and roughly 0.45 to 1 microgram was reverse transcribed with random hexamers. The raw public data were reprocessed by TCRdb itself: fastp quality trimming at Q25, MiXCR clonotype calling, in-frame beta chains only. Every distinct CDR3 protein forms one entry, paired with its most common genes and DNA. The sample table lists about 90,000 distinct CDR3 sequences, 90% to 95% of them with a count of one. Jointly, the top ten make up around 0.3% of the sample. Material for sequencing was CD8+ T cells from PBMCs. The origin of the receptors is a human donor in good health.

The chain links TRBV7-3 to TRBJ2-1; D is unresolved. This CDR3 is built from 17 residues. V lost 2 bases, J lost 4 bases, and 18 bases lay in between. CDR1 and CDR2 from the germline V gene are SGHTA and FQGTGA. The CDR3 nucleotides are TGTGCCAGCAGCTTACACCCCCAAGGGTACCCTTACAATGAGCAGTTCTTC. Its protein product is CASSLHPQGYPYNEQFF.

The rearrangement links TRBV6-1 to TRBJ2-7; unclear D gene. CDR3 length equals 10 residues. With 5 bases removed from V and 2 bases from J, the gap between germline ends came to 1 base. Germline values: CDR1 MNHNS, CDR2 SASEGT. The CDR3 coding sequence is TGTGCCAGCAGTACCTACGAGCAGTACTTC. Protein product: CASSTYEQYF.

V gene TRBV6-5 combines with J gene TRBJ2-4, with no clear D. The CDR3 covers 13 residues. The ends were cut back, 2 bases at V and 6 bases at J, with 8 bases in the middle. Per the germline V gene, CDR1 is MNHEY and CDR2 is SVGAGI. CDR3: CASSYSSRNIQYF. In DNA form, the CDR3 reads TGTGCCAGCAGTTACAGTAGCAGAAACATTCAGTACTTC.

The chain is built from TRBV6-4 and TRBJ2-3; D is possibly TRBD1 (5 bases). The ends were cut back, 4 bases at V and 2 bases at J, with 10 bases in the middle. This CDR3 has 14 amino acids. Germline V CDR1 and CDR2: MRHNA, SNTAGT. CDR3 loop: CASSAEGATDTQYF. In DNA form, the CDR3 reads TGTGCCAGCAGTGCCGAAGGGGCCACAGATACGCAGTATTTT.

This chain joins TRBV6-5 and TRBJ2-7; perhaps TRBD2 as D (6 bases). The CDR3 has 17 amino acids. Germline V CDR1 and CDR2: MNHEY, SVGAGI. V shed 2 bases and J shed 1 base, with 18 bases lying between them. The CDR3 protein is CASSYAPTGAPSYEQYF. CDR3 coding DNA: TGTGCCAGCAGTTACGCCCCGACGGGAGCGCCTTCCTACGAGCAGTACTTC.

V and J are TRBV19 and TRBJ1-2; D gene unclear. There are 13 residues in the CDR3. Germline CDR1 reads LNHDA; CDR2 reads SQIVND (reference sequence). V gave up 2 bases and J gave up 5 bases, with 9 bases separating them. The CDR3 here is CASSITVSYGYTF. As DNA, the CDR3 is TGTGCCAGTAGTATAACAGTCTCGTATGGCTACACCTTC.

In DNA, the CDR3 is TGTGCCACCAGTGACGGGACACTGAACGAGCAGTACTTC. Protein: CATSDGTLNEQYF. The rearrangement links TRBV24-1 to TRBJ2-7; tentative D call: TRBD1 (6 bases). This CDR3 has 13 amino acids. V shed 4 bases and J shed 5 bases, with 11 bases lying between them. From germline, CDR1 is KGHDR and CDR2 SFDVKD.

The genes are TRBV20-1 and TRBJ1-5, with D maybe TRBD1 (5 bases). There are 15 residues in the CDR3. Germline loops: CDR1 DFQATT, CDR2 SNEGSKA (reference sequence). Trimming stripped 0 bases from V and 5 bases from J, with 14 bases between. Here the CDR3 reads CSARDPGGAHQPQHF. The CDR3 DNA is TGCAGTGCTAGAGACCCGGGAGGGGCGCATCAGCCCCAGCATTTT.

This clonotype showed up just once. The chain carries TRBV6-1 and TRBJ1-2, with 10 bases identical to TRBD1. This CDR3 is 16 amino acids long. V shed 6 bases and J 4 bases; nucleotides not matched to a gene: 11. Germline CDR1 is MNHNS and CDR2 is SASEGT. CDR3 protein: CASRRAGTGEPYGYTF. The CDR3 nucleotides read TGTGCCAGCAGGCGGGCCGGGACAGGGGAACCCTATGGCTACACCTTC.

J is TRBJ2-2 and V is TRBV3-1, with D perhaps being TRBD1 or TRBD2 (6 bases each). In germline, CDR1 is LGHDT, CDR2 YNNKEL (reference sequence). This CDR3 spans 15 amino acids. V gave up 0 bases and J gave up 7 bases, with 12 bases separating them. CDR3 loop: CASSQDRGPGGELFF. DNA of the CDR3: TGTGCCAGCAGCCAAGATCGGGGGCCAGGCGGGGAGCTGTTTTTT.

This clonotype was seen just once. V usage is TRBV11-2 and J usage is TRBJ2-1, with no clear D. The CDR3 covers 16 residues. Germline-derived CDR1 and CDR2 are SGHAT and FQNNGV. Trimming left V 2 bases short and J 6 bases short, with 17 bases between. This CDR3 is CASSLYLPIVPNEQFF. DNA for the CDR3: TGTGCCAGCAGCTTATACCTCCCCATAGTTCCCAATGAGCAGTTCTTC. Full variable domain (remainder filled in from reference TRBV11-2 and TRBJ2-1): EAGVAQSPRYKIIEKRQSVAFWCNPISGHATLYWYQQILGQGPKLLIQFQNNGVVDDSQLPKDRFSAERLKGVDSTLKIQPAKLEDSAVYLCASSLYLPIVPNEQFFGPGTRLTVL.

This sequence joins TRBV2 and TRBJ1-2; D unclear. Germline V gives CDR1 SNHLY, CDR2 FYNNEI. The CDR3 is 13 amino acids. Trimming left V 10 bases short and J 4 bases short, with 16 bases between. The chain's CDR3 is CATPGSVGYGYTF. The CDR3 DNA sequence: TGTGCCACCCCCGGATCCGTAGGCTATGGCTACACCTTC.

V and J are TRBV3-1 and TRBJ1-4; TRBD1 is a possible D gene (5 bases). Germline CDR1 reads LGHDT; CDR2 reads YNNKEL (reference sequence). The CDR3 spans 15 residues. Deletions cut 1 base from V and 6 bases from J, with 12 bases between. The CDR3 DNA follows: TGTGCCAGCAGCCAAGTCGGGGGGAGTTATGAAAAACTGTTTTTT. This encodes CASSQVGGSYEKLFF.

The CDR3 DNA is TGTGCCAGCAGCTCTACTAGCGGGCCCTACAATGAGCAGTTCTTC. It translates to CASSSTSGPYNEQFF. The chain couples TRBV7-6 to TRBJ2-1; 9 positions match TRBD2. The CDR3 covers 15 residues. Trimming cost V 4 bases and J 2 bases; bases outside gene matches: 3. Germline-derived CDR1 and CDR2 are SGHVS and FNYEAQ.

The rearrangement links TRBV12-3 or TRBV12-4 to TRBJ2-1, with D perhaps assigned TRBD1 or TRBD2 (6 bases each). V was pared by 6 bases and J by 10 bases, with 13 bases between. The CDR3 is 12 residues long. The CDR3 DNA sequence: TGTGCCAGCAGCCCGGGGGCGGGGGAGCAGTTCTTC. It is translated as CASSPGAGEQFF.

This chain links TRBV12-5 with TRBJ2-1; TRBD1 aligns across 10 bases. Unmatched junction bases numbered 3, after V lost 8 bases and J lost 5 bases. The germline gives CDR1 LGHNT, CDR2 FRNRAP. The CDR3 loop spans 13 amino acids. CDR3 residues: CASRGQGDNEQFF. In DNA form, the CDR3 reads TGTGCTAGTCGTGGACAGGGGGACAATGAGCAGTTCTTC.

The chain has TRBV20-1 and TRBJ2-7; TRBD2 is a possible D gene (5 bases). The CDR3 extends over 15 amino acids. Germline CDR1 DFQATT, CDR2 SNEGSKA (reference sequence). Trimming removed 1 base at V and 3 bases at J, with 16 bases between. CDR3 region: CSARAHGKRIYEQYF. The CDR3 DNA is TGCAGTGCTAGAGCTCACGGGAAAAGGATCTACGAGCAGTACTTC.

The chain recombines TRBV20-1 with TRBJ2-7; the D gene is possibly TRBD2 (5 bases). The V gene's germline CDR1 is DFQATT and CDR2 SNEGSKA (reference sequence). The CDR3 loop spans 14 amino acids. Trimming removed 3 bases at V and 4 bases at J, with 16 bases between. CDR3: CSASQAEGLYEQYF. The CDR3 DNA reads TGCAGTGCTAGCCAGGCAGAGGGTTTGTACGAGCAGTACTTC.

V and J are TRBV19 and TRBJ2-2; either TRBD1 or TRBD2 may supply D (5 bases each). Germline CDR1 is LNHDA and CDR2 is SQIVND (reference sequence). The CDR3 is made up of 14 amino acids. With 3 bases removed from V and 6 bases from J, the gap between germline ends came to 11 bases. CDR3 sequence reads: CASSMARGAGELFF. For the CDR3, the DNA is TGTGCCAGTAGTATGGCGAGGGGCGCCGGGGAGCTGTTTTTT.

Concerning this clonotype: The junction and the germline gene differ at one end; a read error may be behind it. V usage is TRBV13 and J usage is TRBJ2-2; 8 bases agree with TRBD1. CDR1 is PRHDT and CDR2 is FYEKMQ in the germline V gene (reference sequence). CDR3 size: 18 residues. The CDR3, as DNA: TGTGCCAGCAGCGTAGGCCTCGGACAGGGAGAGAACACCGGGGAGCTGTTTTTT. It yields the protein CASSVGLGQGENTGELFF. Variable domain in full (rest from reference TRBV13 and TRBJ2-2): AAGVIQSPRHLIKEKRETATLKCYPIPRHDTVYWYQQGPGQDPQFLISFYEKMQSDKGSIPDRFSAQQFSDYHSELNMSSLELGDSALYFCASSVGLGQGENTGELFFGEGSRLTVL.

This clonotype was observed once. The V call is TRBV10-3, the J call TRBJ2-2, with TRBD1 as a possible D gene (5 bases). V lost 8 bases and J lost 3, with 13 bases in between. Germline V lookup: CDR1 ENHRY, CDR2 SYGVKD. This CDR3 is 14 amino acids long. The CDR3 reads CAIGAGSDTGELFF. The DNA of the CDR3 is TGTGCCATCGGTGCAGGGTCGGACACCGGGGAGCTGTTTTTT.

The chain carries TRBV7-9 and TRBJ2-1; D is ambiguous. Deletions cut 1 base from V and 3 bases from J, with 7 bases between. The germline V gene has CDR1 SEHNR and CDR2 FQNEAQ (reference sequence). The CDR3 extends over 14 amino acids. The CDR3 nucleotides are TGTGCCAGCAGCTTAGATTGGGGCTACAATGAGCAGTTCTTC. This gives the protein CASSLDWGYNEQFF.

This chain uses TRBV6-1 with TRBJ2-1; D is ambiguous. V lost 2 bases and J lost 10, with 12 bases in between. Germline-derived CDR1 and CDR2 are MNHNS and SASEGT. There are 13 residues in the CDR3. The CDR3 loop is CASSELGDQEQFF. CDR3 bases: TGTGCCAGCAGTGAACTGGGTGATCAAGAGCAGTTCTTC.

The V gene is TRBV2, the J gene TRBJ2-7; D possibly uses TRBD1 or TRBD2 (5 bases each). Trimming cost V 0 bases and J 3 bases, with 9 bases left between them. CDR1 is SNHLY and CDR2 is FYNNEI in the germline V gene. The CDR3 sequence is 14 residues long. CDR3 coding DNA: TGTGCCAGCAGTGAAGCGCCTGGGGGCTACGAGCAGTACTTC. It codes for CASSEAPGGYEQYF.

V gene TRBV20-1 combines with J gene TRBJ2-5, with 11 bases fitting TRBD2. This CDR3 region has 14 residues. Germline loops: CDR1 DFQATT, CDR2 SNEGSKA (reference sequence). Losses at the gene ends were 1 base for V and 2 bases for J; bases not matched to a gene: 0. CDR3 coding DNA: TGCAGTGCTAGAGGGACTAGCGGGCAAGAGACCCAGTACTTC. It specifies CSARGTSGQETQYF.

This rearrangement joins TRBV29-1 to TRBJ1-1; D remains unclear. Germline assignment: CDR1 SQVTM and CDR2 ANQGSEA. The CDR3 has 12 residues. Trimming cost V 7 bases and J 3 bases, with 12 bases left between them. CDR3 bases: TGCAGCGCTGGACGTTATGACACTGAAGCTTTCTTT. Translating it yields CSAGRYDTEAFF.

The chain has TRBV7-9 and TRBJ2-3; TRBD2 aligns across 14 bases. The V segment lost 5 bases and the J segment 7 bases; nucleotides outside the gene matches: 8. The germline V gene has CDR1 SEHNR and CDR2 FQNEAQ (reference sequence). The CDR3 covers 16 residues. CDR3 sequence reads: CASSPPTSGGAYTQYF. The DNA for the CDR3 is TGTGCCAGCAGCCCACCGACTAGCGGGGGGGCATATACGCAGTATTTT.

This rearrangement joins TRBV5-8 to TRBJ2-3; D possibly matches TRBD1 or TRBD2 (6 bases each). Trimming stripped 1 base from V and 5 bases from J, with 14 bases between. The CDR3 loop spans 15 amino acids. Germline assignment: CDR1 SGHTS and CDR2 YDEGEE. As DNA, the CDR3 is TGTGCCAGCAGCTTGCGGGGGCCTTGGGGAGATACGCAGTATTTT. The encoded protein is CASSLRGPWGDTQYF.

The J gene is TRBJ2-3, the V gene TRBV3-1; TRBD1 matches 12 bases. The CDR3 loop spans 19 amino acids. Looked up from germline, CDR1 is LGHDT and CDR2 is YNNKEL (reference sequence). V gave up 0 bases and J gave up 2 bases; unmatched junction bases: 9. The CDR3 loop reads CASSQEDPGDRGHTDTQYF. CDR3 sequence (DNA): TGTGCCAGCAGCCAAGAAGACCCAGGGGACAGGGGGCACACAGATACGCAGTATTTT.